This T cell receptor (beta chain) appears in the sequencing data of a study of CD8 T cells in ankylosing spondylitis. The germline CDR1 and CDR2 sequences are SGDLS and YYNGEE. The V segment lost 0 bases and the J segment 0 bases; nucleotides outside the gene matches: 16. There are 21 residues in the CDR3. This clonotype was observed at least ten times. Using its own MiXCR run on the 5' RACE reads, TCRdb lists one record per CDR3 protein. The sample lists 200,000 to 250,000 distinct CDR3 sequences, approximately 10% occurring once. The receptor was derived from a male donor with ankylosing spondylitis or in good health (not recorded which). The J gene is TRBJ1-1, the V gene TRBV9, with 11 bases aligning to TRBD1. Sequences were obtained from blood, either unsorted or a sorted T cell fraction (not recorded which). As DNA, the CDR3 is TGTGCCAGCAGCGTAGGGACAGGGGGCGCATGGGGGATTAGGATGAACACTGAAGCTTTCTTT. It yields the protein CASSVGTGGAWGIRMNTEAFF.